What follows is one T cell receptor beta chain and its context. Its specificity is not known. The entry originates in a study of cytomegalovirus exposure and HLA in healthy donors. Across the whole study: It was reported in a later analysis that the roughly 120 validation repertoires used the same platform as the 550 to 800 first-cohort repertoires.

Trimming took 4 bases from V and 5 from J, leaving 9 bases between them. This CDR3 has 12 amino acids. Germline V CDR1 and CDR2: SQVTM, ANQGSEA. Whole-study findings and limits: Some TCR beta chains (roughly 160 of them) were listed as cytomegalovirus-associated. The authors confirmed in vitro that three CMV-associated chains were specific for CMV antigens.

Donors were drawn from the approximately 120-subject validation cohort, separate from the approximately 670-subject first cohort. Sequenced by immunoSEQ multiplex PCR; TCRdb stores in-frame clones only, minus some. Of more than 95,000 clones listed, approximately 95% were seen once; the top ten hold 1.7%. The chain carries TRBV29-1 and TRBJ2-1; TRBD2 might be the D (6 bases). The receptor was derived from a man between 18 and 35 years old in good health and CMV-seronegative. Material for sequencing was PBMCs. CDR3 sequence: CSVARTNNEQFF. The CDR3 DNA follows: TGCAGCGTTGCCCGGACTAACAATGAGCAGTTCTTC.